This TCR beta chain was recovered during a study of human versus mouse CDR3 diversity and MHC coevolution (dated 2017 in TCRdb). About the study as a whole: According to reports, the immunoSEQ assay can detect one in 200,000 T cells and keeps multiplex PCR amplification bias to a minimum. The human cohort was made up of three healthy volunteer blood donors, who at collection were aged 30 to 39, 40 to 50 and 60 to 70, one donor in each range. Across mouse and human samples, the number of valid reads per sample ranged from about 5.5 x 10^6 to 1.6 x 10^7. As a reference point for TCR selection on multiple MHC II alleles, the study used human naive CD4 T cell repertoires and compared them against human-TCR-locus transgenic mice that have a single MHC II.

Fluorescence-activated cell sorting was used to isolate naive CD4 T cells, defined as CD45RO-negative and CD62L-positive, from PBMCs. Each donor gave roughly 50 ml of fresh peripheral blood, from which PBMCs were isolated by Ficoll density centrifugation. Sorting was performed on a FACSAria III instrument, with purity above 95% for all samples. The QIAGEN blood and tissue kit was used to extract genomic DNA from sorted cells, and the DNA was quantified on a NanoDrop 1000. TCR alpha and beta chains were deep sequenced and quantified on the immunoSEQ platform using multiplex PCR of genomic DNA. On the study's bioinformatics: Annotation of the TCR sequences relied on IMGT gene and region definitions. Out-of-frame rearrangements were taken as a proxy for the preselection repertoire and were compared with in-frame clonotypes. The iCHAO1 estimator provided with the immunoSEQ platform was used to estimate repertoire size. A Gini index, which is based on the Lorenz curve, was applied to in-frame amino acid clonotypes to measure clonal inequality. The intersect function of the R package tcR was used to count shared clonotypes, and the Jaccard index was used to score similarity. Frequencies of V, J and V-J usage were subjected to principal component analysis with the R prcomp function, without normalization. TCRdb stores this immuneACCESS table with in-frame sequences only. Part of the clones is absent; in the studies checked, under half of the shortfall reflects unresolved V genes, and no reason is known for the rest. Clone size and V and J calls were adopted from that table, with D and trimming inferred from the DNA. The sample table shows 50,000 to 70,000 clones, and approximately 94% are seen once. The ten largest clones capture 18% of the sample.

This clone occurred a few times. There is no known antigen for this receptor. No much larger clone is present one base from it, and per-base qualities are unavailable. What the research found in general, with its limitations: Because human T cells were selected on more than five MHC II alleles, repertoire diversity was not considered directly comparable between humans and mice. Among all the groups compared, the lowest clonal inequality scores came from most of the three human donors. The largest TCR beta repertoire according to iCHAO1 estimates belonged to humans, at about 1.6 million clonotypes, a result attributed likely to selection by multiple MHC II molecules. On average, humans had more CDR3 deletions and insertions than mice did, pointing to greater exonuclease and TdT activity.

The CDR3 has 14 amino acids, counting the end cysteine and phenylalanine. Here the CDR3 DNA is all that survives: 42 bases in frame from base 1. The germline ends are 9 bases apart after V is trimmed by 4 bases and J by 0 bases. The germline V gene yields KGHSH for CDR1 and LQKENI for CDR2. The sequenced sample consisted of naive CD4+ T cells from blood. The cell subset or site label, as the study defines it: CD45RO-negative CD62L-positive naive CD4 T cells. This receptor was taken from a person between 55 and 70 years old in good health. The rearrangement joined TRBV18 to TRBJ1-1, with the identity of the D gene unclear. The CDR3 loop reads CASSHPLMNTEAFF. The DNA is as follows: TGTGCCAGCTCACACCCTCTAATGAACACTGAAGCTTTCTTT.